This T cell receptor beta chain was documented in a study of blood T cells in healthy people across ages. Trimming removed 1 base at V and 1 base at J, with 13 bases between. Germline assignment: CDR1 SGHVS and CDR2 FNYEAQ. The CDR3 loop spans 16 amino acids. Notes on the study in general: A greater number of naive CD4+ cells and higher diversity distinguished long-lived donors from aged donors. Estimated diversity, derived from one million T cells, was regarded as an underestimate. In the absence of known donor CMV status, changes in expanded clonotypes were possibly confounded.

Of note for this clonotype: Its antigen is not known.

The use of a sample-barcoded 5' primer and a J-beta primer mix characterized a second PCR of 7 to 11 cycles. There were at least 2.5 million CDR3-containing paired-end reads obtained from each sample. Using its own MiXCR run on the 5' RACE reads, TCRdb lists one record per CDR3 protein. The profile shows 1.2 million to 1.5 million distinct CDR3 sequences, 42% of them singletons. Sequenced sample: blood. The sequence was collected from a woman aged 18-35 years in good health. V gene TRBV7-6 combines with J gene TRBJ2-5, with TRBD2 as a possible D gene (6 bases). CDR3: CASSLEPAGSQETQYF. As DNA, the CDR3 is TGTGCCAGCAGCTTAGAACCCGCGGGAAGCCAAGAGACCCAGTACTTC.